This is a list of T cell receptor beta chains from one sample in a study of T cells in localized non-small cell lung cancer. Sequencing was performed with immunoSEQ multiplex PCR; in TCRdb, only in-frame clones are kept and a portion is missing. The sample consists of 2,000 to 2,500 clones, 25% to 30% of them appearing once. The sequencing here drew on normal lung tissue next to the tumor, taken before any cancer treatment. Receptors originate from a male donor aged 60 or over with stage II lung adenocarcinoma. Each CDR3 is given with its conserved first and last residue. Fields, in order: J gene, CDR3 length, V gene, CDR3 protein.

j_gene: TRBJ1-4
len: 15
v_gene: TRBV7-6
CDR3aa: CASSRQTGANEKLFF

j_gene: TRBJ1-3
len: 14
v_gene: TRBV29-1
CDR3aa: CSVADSPSGNTIYF

j_gene: TRBJ2-7
len: 16
v_gene: TRBV6-8
CDR3aa: CASSYSLAGSSYEQYF

j_gene: TRBJ1-5
len: 13
v_gene: TRBV19
CDR3aa: CASKVSAGQPQHF

j_gene: TRBJ2-7
len: 18
v_gene: TRBV6-8
CDR3aa: CASSTGTSGRARGNEQYF

j_gene: TRBJ2-2
len: 15
v_gene: TRBV7-5
CDR3aa: CASSLTREGTGELFF

j_gene: TRBJ1-2
len: 14
v_gene: TRBV19
CDR3aa: CASSIGTSKGGYTF

j_gene: TRBJ2-4
len: 15
v_gene: TRBV28
CDR3aa: CASRLLGSAKNIQYF

j_gene: TRBJ1-1
len: 14
v_gene: TRBV11-3
CDR3aa: CASSRRVGHTEAFF

j_gene: TRBJ1-1
len: 16
v_gene: TRBV19
CDR3aa: CASSQFFGEGNTEAFF

j_gene: TRBJ2-5
len: 14
v_gene: TRBV7-5
CDR3aa: CASSSSTGGETQYF

j_gene: TRBJ2-6
len: 14
v_gene: TRBV19
CDR3aa: CASSTRVGANVLTF

j_gene: TRBJ2-7
len: 17
v_gene: TRBV14
CDR3aa: CASSQVKPGSWGYEQYF

j_gene: TRBJ1-2
len: 14
v_gene: TRBV11-3
CDR3aa: CASSPGQGGPGYTF

j_gene: TRBJ2-7
len: 12
v_gene: TRBV28
CDR3aa: CASSSTSDEQYF

j_gene: TRBJ1-1
len: 15
v_gene: TRBV18
CDR3aa: CASSSREMRNTEAFF

j_gene: TRBJ1-1
len: 15
v_gene: TRBV6-8
CDR3aa: CASHTTTRMNTEAFF

j_gene: TRBJ2-7
len: 16
v_gene: TRBV6-1
CDR3aa: CASSEGSVGGIYEQYF

j_gene: TRBJ1-1
len: 14
v_gene: TRBV11-3
CDR3aa: CASSLLGALGEAFF

j_gene: TRBJ2-7
len: 14
v_gene: TRBV19
CDR3aa: CASSNRTVAYEQYF

j_gene: TRBJ1-5
len: 13
v_gene: TRBV6-8
CDR3aa: CASRGQYNQPQHF

j_gene: TRBJ1-3
len: 14
v_gene: TRBV15
CDR3aa: CATSRINRGNTIYF

j_gene: TRBJ2-2
len: 16
v_gene: TRBV6-8
CDR3aa: CAISGGHIVNTGELFF

j_gene: TRBJ1-5
len: 16
v_gene: TRBV12-5
CDR3aa: CASGLPGTGGHQPQHF

j_gene: TRBJ1-5
len: 14
v_gene: TRBV19
CDR3aa: CASSMPGQAQPQHF

j_gene: TRBJ2-1
len: 14
v_gene: TRBV5-8
CDR3aa: CASSFLASGNEQFF

j_gene: TRBJ1-2
len: 13
v_gene: TRBV7-1
CDR3aa: CASSYTGGDGYTF

j_gene: TRBJ2-1
len: 16
v_gene: TRBV27
CDR3aa: CASSFPTADSYNEQFF

j_gene: TRBJ1-1
len: 14
v_gene: TRBV11-3
CDR3aa: CASSPTIVRTEAFF

j_gene: TRBJ1-5
len: 15
v_gene: TRBV6-8
CDR3aa: CASSYSFLGSQPQHF

j_gene: TRBJ1-5
len: 15
v_gene: TRBV28
CDR3aa: CASSSAVWSNQPQHF

j_gene: TRBJ2-2
len: 15
v_gene: TRBV19
CDR3aa: CASANPRTGTGELFF

j_gene: TRBJ2-5
len: 14
v_gene: TRBV9
CDR3aa: CASSAWDSQETQYF

j_gene: TRBJ1-1
len: 14
v_gene: TRBV5-1
CDR3aa: CASSSRGSVTEAFF

j_gene: TRBJ1-5
len: 16
v_gene: TRBV28
CDR3aa: CASSSDRVFSNQPQHF

j_gene: TRBJ2-2
len: 12
v_gene: TRBV6-8
CDR3aa: CASSVQAGELFF

j_gene: TRBJ1-1
len: 16
v_gene: TRBV5-1
CDR3aa: CASSKGQGVRDTEAFF

j_gene: TRBJ2-7
len: 17
v_gene: TRBV28
CDR3aa: CASSPPTTFISSYEQYF

j_gene: TRBJ2-2
len: 15
v_gene: TRBV12-5
CDR3aa: CASGPPGSNTGELFF

j_gene: TRBJ2-6
len: 15
v_gene: TRBV19
CDR3aa: CASSRGISGANVLTF

j_gene: TRBJ2-7
len: 15
v_gene: TRBV27
CDR3aa: CATSDAGQGGYEQYF

j_gene: TRBJ2-1
len: 18
v_gene: TRBV19
CDR3aa: CASRPFSTGRLVGNEQFF

j_gene: TRBJ1-5
len: 13
v_gene: TRBV18
CDR3aa: CASSPSSDQPQHF

j_gene: TRBJ2-3
len: 14
v_gene: TRBV6-8
CDR3aa: CASSLRTHTDTQYF

j_gene: TRBJ1-6
len: 14
v_gene: TRBV6-8
CDR3aa: CASRKTGRNSPLHF

j_gene: TRBJ2-1
len: 14
v_gene: TRBV15
CDR3aa: CATSRVVGNNEQFF

j_gene: TRBJ2-1
len: 15
v_gene: TRBV18
CDR3aa: CASSPLGLADNEQFF

j_gene: TRBJ2-7
len: 14
v_gene: TRBV15
CDR3aa: CATSRTGGTYEQYF

j_gene: TRBJ2-1
len: 21
v_gene: TRBV28
CDR3aa: CASSFLPLTSGEMSSYNEQFF

j_gene: TRBJ1-5
len: 14
v_gene: TRBV5-1
CDR3aa: CASSLNGGREPQHF

j_gene: TRBJ2-3
len: 14
v_gene: TRBV6-8
CDR3aa: CAIKDSTGTDTQYF